The rows below give T cell receptor beta chains drawn from one sample of a study of blood T cell repertoires in COVID-19. Produced via immunoSEQ multiplex PCR; TCRdb's table is partial and in-frame only. Of 200,000 to 250,000 clones listed, 85% are singletons. Sequenced material: peripheral blood. These receptors originate from an older woman with COVID-19, enrolled during active disease. CDR3s include the opening cysteine and the closing phenylalanine or tryptophan. The order of the fields is clone size, D gene, V gene, J gene, CDR3 protein, CDR3 DNA. D genes are given only for firm matches. Size is omitted from some rows. Given values are once, few, many or a class for expanded clones.

abundance: few
d_gene: NA
v_gene: TRBV4-3
j_gene: TRBJ2-2
CDR3aa: CASSQVRSGELFF
CDR3nt: TGCGCCAGCAGCCAAGTTCGGTCCGGGGAGCTGTTTTTT

abundance: NA
d_gene: TRBD1
v_gene: TRBV7-8
j_gene: TRBJ1-1
CDR3aa: CASRQGQSTEAFF
CDR3nt: TGTGCCAGCCGACAGGGGCAGTCCACTGAAGCTTTCTTT

abundance: NA
d_gene: TRBD1
v_gene: TRBV3-1/TRBV3-2
j_gene: TRBJ2-7
CDR3aa: CASSQGTGTVYEQYF
CDR3nt: TGTGCCAGCAGCCAAGGGACCGGGACAGTCTACGAGCAGTACTTC

abundance: NA
d_gene: TRBD1
v_gene: TRBV19
j_gene: TRBJ1-1
CDR3aa: CASSRRHDGTGANTEAFF
CDR3nt: TGTGCCAGTAGTCGTAGGCACGATGGTACAGGGGCGAACACTGAAGCTTTCTTT

abundance: NA
d_gene: NA
v_gene: TRBV27
j_gene: TRBJ2-7
CDR3aa: CASSFSISYEQYF
CDR3nt: TGTGCCAGCAGTTTCAGTATTTCCTACGAGCAGTACTTC

abundance: once
d_gene: NA
v_gene: TRBV9
j_gene: TRBJ2-7
CDR3aa: CASSVDGGSNSGEQYF
CDR3nt: TGTGCCAGCAGCGTAGATGGAGGGTCTAATTCCGGCGAGCAGTACTTC

abundance: NA
d_gene: NA
v_gene: TRBV7-3
j_gene: TRBJ1-2
CDR3aa: CASSPDRSNGYTF
CDR3nt: TGTGCCAGCAGTCCCGACAGGTCAAATGGCTACACCTTC

abundance: NA
d_gene: NA
v_gene: TRBV18
j_gene: TRBJ1-2
CDR3aa: CASSPRENLNYGYTF
CDR3nt: TGTGCCAGCTCACCACGGGAGAATCTAAACTATGGCTACACCTTC

abundance: once
d_gene: TRBD2
v_gene: TRBV19
j_gene: TRBJ2-5
CDR3aa: CASRRLGSGEETQYF
CDR3nt: TGTGCCAGTCGGCGGCTCGGGAGCGGGGAAGAGACCCAGTACTTC

abundance: NA
d_gene: NA
v_gene: TRBV7-9
j_gene: TRBJ2-2
CDR3aa: CASSRPGTGELFF
CDR3nt: TGTGCCAGCAGCCGTCCGGGGACCGGGGAGCTGTTTTTT

abundance: NA
d_gene: TRBD2
v_gene: TRBV27
j_gene: TRBJ2-7
CDR3aa: CASSRVPGGVSYEQYF
CDR3nt: TGTGCCAGCAGCAGAGTACCTGGGGGGGTGTCCTACGAGCAGTACTTC

abundance: NA
d_gene: NA
v_gene: TRBV6-2/TRBV6-3
j_gene: TRBJ1-1
CDR3aa: CASSYNGVAEAFF
CDR3nt: TGTGCCAGCAGTTATAACGGGGTTGCTGAAGCTTTCTTT

abundance: few
d_gene: NA
v_gene: TRBV7-2
j_gene: TRBJ1-1
CDR3aa: CASSLGGAAGTEAFF
CDR3nt: TGTGCCAGCAGCTTAGGTGGGGCCGCAGGCACTGAAGCTTTCTTT

abundance: NA
d_gene: NA
v_gene: TRBV7-2
j_gene: TRBJ1-2
CDR3aa: CASSLTYDGYTF
CDR3nt: TGTGCCAGCAGCCTCACATACGATGGCTACACCTTC

abundance: NA
d_gene: NA
v_gene: TRBV11-2
j_gene: TRBJ1-1
CDR3aa: CASSLDLATAHTEAFF
CDR3nt: TGTGCCAGCAGCTTAGATCTTGCTACAGCCCACACTGAAGCTTTCTTT

abundance: NA
d_gene: TRBD1
v_gene: TRBV6-4
j_gene: TRBJ1-2
CDR3aa: CASSEKTGENGYTF
CDR3nt: TGTGCCAGCAGTGAGAAAACAGGGGAGAATGGCTACACCTTC

abundance: NA
d_gene: NA
v_gene: TRBV7-9
j_gene: TRBJ2-3
CDR3aa: CASSHQGTDTQYF
CDR3nt: TGTGCCAGCAGCCACCAGGGCACAGATACGCAGTATTTT

abundance: NA
d_gene: NA
v_gene: TRBV29-1
j_gene: TRBJ2-5
CDR3aa: CSVEGETGRSETQYF
CDR3nt: TGCAGCGTTGAGGGGGAGACAGGGAGGAGTGAGACCCAGTACTTC

abundance: NA
d_gene: NA
v_gene: TRBV11-3
j_gene: TRBJ2-7
CDR3aa: CASSLLARHGYEQYF
CDR3nt: TGTGCCAGCAGCCTTCTGGCTAGGCACGGCTACGAGCAGTACTTC

abundance: NA
d_gene: NA
v_gene: TRBV3-1/TRBV3-2
j_gene: TRBJ1-6
CDR3aa: CASSQVGDRINSPLHF
CDR3nt: TGTGCCAGCAGCCAAGTGGGCGACAGGATTAATTCACCCCTCCACTTT

abundance: NA
d_gene: NA
v_gene: TRBV6-6
j_gene: TRBJ2-7
CDR3aa: CATRERVRYEQYF
CDR3nt: TGTGCCACCCGGGAGCGGGTGCGATACGAGCAGTACTTC

abundance: once
d_gene: NA
v_gene: TRBV18
j_gene: TRBJ1-6
CDR3aa: CASSPPEGRGSPLHF
CDR3nt: TGTGCCAGCTCACCACCGGAGGGTAGGGGATCACCCCTCCACTTT

abundance: NA
d_gene: NA
v_gene: TRBV11-3
j_gene: TRBJ2-2
CDR3aa: CASSLGQNTGELFF
CDR3nt: TGTGCCAGCAGCTTAGGACAGAACACCGGGGAGCTGTTTTTT

abundance: many
d_gene: NA
v_gene: TRBV19
j_gene: TRBJ1-1
CDR3aa: CASSIGPGGFTEAFF
CDR3nt: TGTGCCAGTAGTATAGGTCCAGGAGGTTTCACTGAAGCTTTCTTT

abundance: NA
d_gene: TRBD2
v_gene: TRBV19
j_gene: TRBJ2-1
CDR3aa: CASSTGTSGYNEQFF
CDR3nt: TGTGCCAGTAGTACTGGGACTAGCGGGTACAATGAGCAGTTCTTC

abundance: NA
d_gene: TRBD1
v_gene: TRBV11-3
j_gene: TRBJ2-2
CDR3aa: CASYRGANDRVNTGELFF
CDR3nt: TGTGCCAGCTACAGGGGGGCAAATGATCGCGTAAACACCGGGGAGCTGTTTTTT

abundance: NA
d_gene: TRBD2
v_gene: TRBV7-2
j_gene: TRBJ2-5
CDR3aa: CASSLWEIAGGEETQYF
CDR3nt: TGTGCCAGCAGCTTATGGGAAATAGCGGGGGGGGAGGAGACCCAGTACTTC

abundance: few
d_gene: TRBD1
v_gene: TRBV19
j_gene: TRBJ1-2
CDR3aa: CATRTGSNYGYTF
CDR3nt: TGTGCCACGAGGACAGGGAGTAACTATGGCTACACCTTC

abundance: NA
d_gene: NA
v_gene: TRBV5-6
j_gene: TRBJ2-7
CDR3aa: CASSPNVQAGGEQYF
CDR3nt: TGTGCCAGCAGCCCAAACGTCCAGGCCGGCGGGGAGCAGTACTTC

abundance: NA
d_gene: TRBD1
v_gene: TRBV9
j_gene: TRBJ1-6
CDR3aa: CASSPQSFGTGLANNSPLHF
CDR3nt: TGTGCCAGCAGCCCCCAATCCTTCGGGACAGGCCTTGCTAATAATTCACCCCTCCACTTT

abundance: few
d_gene: NA
v_gene: TRBV6-2/TRBV6-3
j_gene: TRBJ1-2
CDR3aa: CASSYDGQGNYGYTF
CDR3nt: TGTGCCAGCAGTTACGATGGGCAGGGCAACTATGGCTACACCTTC

abundance: NA
d_gene: TRBD2
v_gene: TRBV5-1
j_gene: TRBJ2-1
CDR3aa: CASSLPVSGLAGEQFF
CDR3nt: TGCGCCAGCAGCTTGCCTGTTTCGGGACTAGCTGGTGAGCAGTTCTTC

abundance: NA
d_gene: NA
v_gene: TRBV4-3
j_gene: TRBJ1-6
CDR3aa: CASKLGEGPFNSPLHF
CDR3nt: TGCGCCAGCAAGTTAGGGGAGGGGCCCTTTAATTCACCCCTCCACTTT

abundance: NA
d_gene: NA
v_gene: TRBV5-1
j_gene: TRBJ1-4
CDR3aa: CASSRDIPTNEKLFF
CDR3nt: TGCGCCAGCAGTCGGGACATCCCAACTAATGAAAAACTGTTTTTT

abundance: NA
d_gene: TRBD2
v_gene: TRBV7-3
j_gene: TRBJ2-5
CDR3aa: CASSPGLAGGFQETQYF
CDR3nt: TGTGCCAGCAGCCCAGGACTAGCGGGGGGGTTCCAAGAGACCCAGTACTTC

abundance: NA
d_gene: NA
v_gene: TRBV3-1/TRBV3-2
j_gene: TRBJ1-5
CDR3aa: CASSRVRGLGPQHF
CDR3nt: TGTGCCAGCAGCCGGGTACGGGGGTTAGGGCCCCAGCATTTT

abundance: NA
d_gene: NA
v_gene: TRBV11-2
j_gene: TRBJ1-2
CDR3aa: CASSLGAGKGGYTF
CDR3nt: TGTGCCAGCAGCTTAGGAGCAGGGAAAGGTGGCTACACCTTC

abundance: once
d_gene: NA
v_gene: TRBV7-9
j_gene: TRBJ1-2
CDR3aa: CASSLDRRGYGYTF
CDR3nt: TGTGCCAGCAGCTTAGACAGACGGGGCTATGGCTACACCTTC

abundance: NA
d_gene: NA
v_gene: TRBV7-2
j_gene: TRBJ1-1
CDR3aa: CASSLVSFAEAFF
CDR3nt: TGTGCCAGCAGCTTAGTTTCGTTCGCTGAAGCTTTCTTT

abundance: once
d_gene: NA
v_gene: TRBV6-6
j_gene: TRBJ2-2
CDR3aa: CASSALGEPTGELFF
CDR3nt: TGTGCCAGCAGTGCCTTGGGAGAACCCACCGGGGAGCTGTTTTTT

abundance: NA
d_gene: NA
v_gene: TRBV5-8
j_gene: TRBJ1-3
CDR3aa: CASSVPGLGNTIYF
CDR3nt: TGTGCCAGCAGCGTCCCGGGACTGGGAAACACCATATATTTT

abundance: NA
d_gene: NA
v_gene: TRBV12-3/TRBV12-4
j_gene: TRBJ1-2
CDR3aa: CASSWWQSYGYTF
CDR3nt: TGTGCCAGCAGTTGGTGGCAGTCCTATGGCTACACCTTC

abundance: NA
d_gene: NA
v_gene: TRBV30
j_gene: TRBJ1-1
CDR3aa: CAWRYPGHLNTEAFF
CDR3nt: TGTGCCTGGAGATACCCGGGACACCTGAACACTGAAGCTTTCTTT

abundance: NA
d_gene: NA
v_gene: TRBV19
j_gene: TRBJ1-5
CDR3aa: CASRLDRNSNQPQHF
CDR3nt: TGTGCCAGCCGCCTGGACAGAAATAGCAATCAGCCCCAGCATTTT

abundance: NA
d_gene: NA
v_gene: TRBV10-3
j_gene: TRBJ1-1
CDR3aa: CAISERQIMNTEAFF
CDR3nt: TGTGCCATCAGTGAGCGACAGATTATGAACACTGAAGCTTTCTTT